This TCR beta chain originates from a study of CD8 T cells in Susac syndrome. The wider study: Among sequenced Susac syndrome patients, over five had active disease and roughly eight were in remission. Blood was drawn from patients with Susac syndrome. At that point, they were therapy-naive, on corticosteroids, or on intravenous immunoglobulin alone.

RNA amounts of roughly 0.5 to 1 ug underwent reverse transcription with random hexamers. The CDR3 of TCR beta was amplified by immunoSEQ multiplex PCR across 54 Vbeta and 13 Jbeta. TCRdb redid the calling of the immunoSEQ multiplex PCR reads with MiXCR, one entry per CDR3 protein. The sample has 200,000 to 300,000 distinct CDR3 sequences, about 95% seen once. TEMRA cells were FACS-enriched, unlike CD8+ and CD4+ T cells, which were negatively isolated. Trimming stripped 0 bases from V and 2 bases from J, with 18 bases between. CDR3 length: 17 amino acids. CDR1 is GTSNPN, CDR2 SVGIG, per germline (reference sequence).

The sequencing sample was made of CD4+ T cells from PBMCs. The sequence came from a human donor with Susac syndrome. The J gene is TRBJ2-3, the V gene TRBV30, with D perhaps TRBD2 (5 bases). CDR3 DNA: TGTGCCTGGAGTGTACGGGCTTATGGAGCGGACACAGATACGCAGTATTTT. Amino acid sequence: CAWSVRAYGADTDTQYF.